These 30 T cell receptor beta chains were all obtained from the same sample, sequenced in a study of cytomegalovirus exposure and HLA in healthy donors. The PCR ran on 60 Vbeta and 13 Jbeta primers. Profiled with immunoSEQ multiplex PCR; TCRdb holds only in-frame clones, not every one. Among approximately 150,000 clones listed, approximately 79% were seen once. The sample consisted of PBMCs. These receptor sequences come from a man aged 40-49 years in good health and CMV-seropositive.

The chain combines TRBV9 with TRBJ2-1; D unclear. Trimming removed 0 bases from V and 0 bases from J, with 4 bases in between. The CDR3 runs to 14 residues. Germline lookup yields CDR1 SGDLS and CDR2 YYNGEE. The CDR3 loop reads CASSVVLSYNEQFF. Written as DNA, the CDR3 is TGTGCCAGCAGCGTAGTTCTCTCCTACAATGAGCAGTTCTTC. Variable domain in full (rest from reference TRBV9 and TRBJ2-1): DSGVTQTPKHLITATGQRVTLRCSPRSGDLSVYWYQQSLDQGLQFLIQYYNGEERAKGNILERFSAQQFPDLHSELNLSSLELGDSALYFCASSVVLSYNEQFFGPGTRLTVL.

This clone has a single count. CDR3 coding DNA: TGTGCCAGCAGCCTATCGCGGACAGTTTCCTATGGCTACACCTTC. Its protein product is CASSLSRTVSYGYTF. The J gene is TRBJ1-2, the V gene TRBV5-6; a weak D match, TRBD1 (6 bases). CDR1 is SGHDT, CDR2 YYEEEE, per germline. The CDR3 spans 15 residues. V lost 4 bases, J lost 4 bases, and 17 bases lay in between.

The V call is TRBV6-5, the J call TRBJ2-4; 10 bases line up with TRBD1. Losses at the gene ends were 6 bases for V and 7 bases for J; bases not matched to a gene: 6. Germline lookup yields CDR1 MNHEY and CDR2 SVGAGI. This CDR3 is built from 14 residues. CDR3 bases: TGTGCCAGCAGGACGACAGGGGGCGGGAACATTCAGTACTTC. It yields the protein CASRTTGGGNIQYF.

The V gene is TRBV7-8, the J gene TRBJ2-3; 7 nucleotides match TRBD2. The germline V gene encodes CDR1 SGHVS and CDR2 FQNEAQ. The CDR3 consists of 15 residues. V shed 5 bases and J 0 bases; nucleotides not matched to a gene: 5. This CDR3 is CASSAQRGSTDTQYF. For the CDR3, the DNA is TGTGCCAGCAGCGCACAGCGGGGAAGCACAGATACGCAGTATTTT.

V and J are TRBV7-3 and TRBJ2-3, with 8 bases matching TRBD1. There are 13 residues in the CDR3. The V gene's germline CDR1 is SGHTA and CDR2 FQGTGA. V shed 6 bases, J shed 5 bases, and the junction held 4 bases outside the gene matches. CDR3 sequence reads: CASSHTGGDTQYF. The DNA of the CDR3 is TGTGCCAGCAGTCATACAGGGGGAGATACGCAGTATTTT.

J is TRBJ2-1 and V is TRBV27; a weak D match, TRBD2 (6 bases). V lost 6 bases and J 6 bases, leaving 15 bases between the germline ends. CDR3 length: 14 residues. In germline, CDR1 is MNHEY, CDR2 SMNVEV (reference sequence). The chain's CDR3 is CASSRERGFNEQFF. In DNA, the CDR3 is TGTGCCAGCAGCCGGGAGCGAGGGTTCAATGAGCAGTTCTTC.

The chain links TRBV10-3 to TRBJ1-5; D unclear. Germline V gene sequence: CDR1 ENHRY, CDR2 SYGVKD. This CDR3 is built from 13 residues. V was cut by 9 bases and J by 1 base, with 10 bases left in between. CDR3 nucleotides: TGTGCCATAAGGAGTTCGAGCAATCAGCCCCAGCATTTT. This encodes CAIRSSSNQPQHF.

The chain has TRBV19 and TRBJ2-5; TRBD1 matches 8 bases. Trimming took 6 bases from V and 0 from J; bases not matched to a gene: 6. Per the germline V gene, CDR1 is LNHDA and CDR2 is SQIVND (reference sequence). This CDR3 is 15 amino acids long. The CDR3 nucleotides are TGTGCCAGTAGCCCGGACAGGGTAAACCAAGAGACCCAGTACTTC. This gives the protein CASSPDRVNQETQYF.

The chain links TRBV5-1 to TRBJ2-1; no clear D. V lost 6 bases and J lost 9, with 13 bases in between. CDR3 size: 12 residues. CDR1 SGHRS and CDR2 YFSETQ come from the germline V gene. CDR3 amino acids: CASTRPPSEQFF. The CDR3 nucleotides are TGCGCCAGCACCCGACCCCCTAGTGAGCAGTTCTTC.

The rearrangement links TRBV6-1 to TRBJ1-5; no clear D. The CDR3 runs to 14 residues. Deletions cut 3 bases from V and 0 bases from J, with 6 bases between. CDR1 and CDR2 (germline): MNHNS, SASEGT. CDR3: CASSDSYSNQPQHF. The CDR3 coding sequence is TGTGCCAGCAGTGACAGTTATAGCAATCAGCCCCAGCATTTT.

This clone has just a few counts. The CDR3, as DNA: TGTGCCAGCAGCGCAGGCCTTTCAGGGGACTCCTACGAGCAGTACTTC. Its protein product is CASSAGLSGDSYEQYF. The chain uses TRBV9 and TRBJ2-7; D possibly corresponds to TRBD1 (6 bases). The CDR3 covers 16 residues. V was clipped by 3 bases and J by 0 bases, with 16 bases between them. Per germline, CDR1 SGDLS and CDR2 YYNGEE.

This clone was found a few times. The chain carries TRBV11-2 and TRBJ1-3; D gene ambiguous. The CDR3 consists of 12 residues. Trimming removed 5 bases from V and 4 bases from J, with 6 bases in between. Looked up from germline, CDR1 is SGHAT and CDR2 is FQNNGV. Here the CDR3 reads CASSRRGNTIYF. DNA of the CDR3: TGTGCCAGCAGCCGCCGGGGAAACACCATATATTTT.

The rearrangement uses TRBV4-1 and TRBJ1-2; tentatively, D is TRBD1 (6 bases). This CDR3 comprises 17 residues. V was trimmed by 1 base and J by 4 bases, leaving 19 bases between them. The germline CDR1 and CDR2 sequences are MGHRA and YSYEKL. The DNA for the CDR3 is TGCGCCAGCAGCCAAGCCGGGGGAGGGACAAGCATCTATGGCTACACCTTC. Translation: CASSQAGGGTSIYGYTF.

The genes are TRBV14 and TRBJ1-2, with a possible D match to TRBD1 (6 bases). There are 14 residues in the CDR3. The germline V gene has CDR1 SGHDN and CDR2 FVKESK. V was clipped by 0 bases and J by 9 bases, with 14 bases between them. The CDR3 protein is CASSQDSRGHRYTF. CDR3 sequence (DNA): TGTGCCAGCAGCCAAGATTCCAGGGGCCATCGCTACACCTTC.

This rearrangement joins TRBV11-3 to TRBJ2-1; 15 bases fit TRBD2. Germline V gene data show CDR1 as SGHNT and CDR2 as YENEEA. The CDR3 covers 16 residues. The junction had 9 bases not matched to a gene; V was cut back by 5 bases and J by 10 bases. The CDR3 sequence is CASSPRTSGRAEEQFF. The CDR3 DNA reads TGTGCCAGCAGCCCTCGGACTAGCGGGAGGGCCGAAGAGCAGTTCTTC.

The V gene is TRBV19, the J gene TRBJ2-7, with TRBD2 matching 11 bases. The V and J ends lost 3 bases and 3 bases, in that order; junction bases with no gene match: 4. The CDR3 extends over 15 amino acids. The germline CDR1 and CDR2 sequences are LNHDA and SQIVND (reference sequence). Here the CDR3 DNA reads TGTGCCAGTAGTATCGGGACTAGCGGAGGCTACGAGCAGTACTTC. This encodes CASSIGTSGGYEQYF.

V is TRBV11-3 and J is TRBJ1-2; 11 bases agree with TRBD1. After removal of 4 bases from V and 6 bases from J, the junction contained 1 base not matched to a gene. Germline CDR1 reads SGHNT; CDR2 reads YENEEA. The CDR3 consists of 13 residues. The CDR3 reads CASSWTGGHGYTF. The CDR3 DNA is TGTGCCAGCAGCTGGACAGGGGGCCATGGCTACACCTTC.

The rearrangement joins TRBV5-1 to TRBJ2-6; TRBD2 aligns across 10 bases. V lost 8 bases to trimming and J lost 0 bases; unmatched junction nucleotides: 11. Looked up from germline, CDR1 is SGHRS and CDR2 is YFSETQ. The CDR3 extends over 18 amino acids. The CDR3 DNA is TGCGCCAGAAATCAAGCTAGCGGGGGACTCTCTGGGGCCAACGTCCTGACTTTC. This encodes CARNQASGGLSGANVLTF.

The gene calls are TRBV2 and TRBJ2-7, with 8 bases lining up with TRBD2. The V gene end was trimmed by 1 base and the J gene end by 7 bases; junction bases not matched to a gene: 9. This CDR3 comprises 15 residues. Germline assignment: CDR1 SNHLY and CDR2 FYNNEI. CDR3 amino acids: CASSEGAGRATEQYF. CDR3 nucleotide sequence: TGTGCCAGCAGTGAAGGAGCCGGGAGGGCGACAGAGCAGTACTTC.

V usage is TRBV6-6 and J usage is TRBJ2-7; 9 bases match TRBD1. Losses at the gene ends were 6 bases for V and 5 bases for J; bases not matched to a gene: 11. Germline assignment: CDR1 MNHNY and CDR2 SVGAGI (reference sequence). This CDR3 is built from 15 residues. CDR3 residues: CASSKDRGSRNEQYF. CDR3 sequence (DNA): TGTGCCAGCAGCAAGGACAGGGGAAGTAGGAACGAGCAGTACTTC.

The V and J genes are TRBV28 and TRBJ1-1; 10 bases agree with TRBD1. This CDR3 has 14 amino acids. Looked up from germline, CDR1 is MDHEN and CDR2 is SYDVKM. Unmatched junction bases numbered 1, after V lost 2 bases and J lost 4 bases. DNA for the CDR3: TGTGCCAGCAGTTTAGGACAGGGGGGCACTGAAGCTTTCTTT. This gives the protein CASSLGQGGTEAFF.

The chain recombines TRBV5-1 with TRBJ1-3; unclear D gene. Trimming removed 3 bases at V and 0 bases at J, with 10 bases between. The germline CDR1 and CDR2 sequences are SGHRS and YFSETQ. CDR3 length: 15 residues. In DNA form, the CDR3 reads TGCGCCAGCAGCTCGGACTCTTACTCTGGAAACACCATATATTTT. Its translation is CASSSDSYSGNTIYF.

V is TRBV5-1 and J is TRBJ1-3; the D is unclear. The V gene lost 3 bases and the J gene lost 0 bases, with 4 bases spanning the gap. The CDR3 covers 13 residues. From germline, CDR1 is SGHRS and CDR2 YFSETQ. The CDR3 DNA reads TGCGCCAGCAGCTCCGGCTCTGGAAACACCATATATTTT. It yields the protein CASSSGSGNTIYF.

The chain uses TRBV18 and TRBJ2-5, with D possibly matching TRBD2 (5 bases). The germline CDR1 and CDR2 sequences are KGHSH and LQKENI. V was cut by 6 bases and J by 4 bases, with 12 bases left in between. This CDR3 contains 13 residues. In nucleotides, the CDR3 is TGTGCCAGCTCCCTACTAGGAGGAGAGACCCAGTACTTC. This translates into CASSLLGGETQYF.

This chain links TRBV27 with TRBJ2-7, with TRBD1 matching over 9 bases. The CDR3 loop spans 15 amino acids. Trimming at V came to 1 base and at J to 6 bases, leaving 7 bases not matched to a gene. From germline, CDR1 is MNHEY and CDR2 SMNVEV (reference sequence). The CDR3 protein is CASSLWGQGFGEQYF. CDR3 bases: TGTGCCAGCAGTTTATGGGGACAGGGTTTTGGCGAGCAGTACTTC.

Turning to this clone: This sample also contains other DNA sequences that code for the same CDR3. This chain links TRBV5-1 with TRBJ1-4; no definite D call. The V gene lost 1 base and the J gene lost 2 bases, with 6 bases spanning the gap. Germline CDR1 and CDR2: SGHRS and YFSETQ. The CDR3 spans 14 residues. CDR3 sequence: CASSLSSTNEKLFF. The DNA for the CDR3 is TGCGCCAGCAGCTTGTCGAGCACTAATGAAAAACTGTTTTTT.

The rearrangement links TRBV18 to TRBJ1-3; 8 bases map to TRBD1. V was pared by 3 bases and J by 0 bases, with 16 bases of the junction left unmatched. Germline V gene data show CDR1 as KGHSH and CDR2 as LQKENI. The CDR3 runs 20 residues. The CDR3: CASSPLHGQGLNNSGNTIYF. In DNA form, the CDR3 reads TGTGCCAGCTCACCTCTTCACGGACAGGGCCTCAACAACTCTGGAAACACCATATATTTT.

The CDR3 spells CASSLNAGVIETQYF. The CDR3 DNA is TGTGCCAGCAGCTTAAATGCAGGGGTGATAGAGACCCAGTACTTC. The chain joins TRBV7-3 to TRBJ2-5, with D perhaps matching TRBD1 (6 bases). V was shortened by 1 base and J by 4 bases, with 13 bases between the two germline ends. Germline V gene data show CDR1 as SGHTA and CDR2 as FQGTGA. CDR3 size: 15 residues. Complete variable domain (other parts from reference TRBV7-3 and TRBJ2-5): GAGVSQTPSNKVTEKGKYVELRCDPISGHTALYWYRQSLGQGPEFLIYFQGTGAADDSGLPNDRFFAVRPEGSVSTLKIQRTERGDSAVYLCASSLNAGVIETQYFGPGTRLLVL.

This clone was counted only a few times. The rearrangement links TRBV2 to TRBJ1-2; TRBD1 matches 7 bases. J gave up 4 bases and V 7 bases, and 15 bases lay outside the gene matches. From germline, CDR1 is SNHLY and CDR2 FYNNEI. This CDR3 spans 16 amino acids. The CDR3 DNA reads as TGTGCCAGCAACGGGGGCAGACAGGGCGGCGGCTATGGCTACACCTTC. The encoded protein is CASNGGRQGGGYGYTF.

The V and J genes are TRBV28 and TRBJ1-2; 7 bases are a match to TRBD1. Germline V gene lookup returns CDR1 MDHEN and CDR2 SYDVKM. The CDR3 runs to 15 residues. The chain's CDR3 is CAAGAGGRGLRGYTF. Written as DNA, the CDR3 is TGTGCAGCCGGAGCGGGTGGAAGGGGGCTTCGGGGCTACACCTTC.